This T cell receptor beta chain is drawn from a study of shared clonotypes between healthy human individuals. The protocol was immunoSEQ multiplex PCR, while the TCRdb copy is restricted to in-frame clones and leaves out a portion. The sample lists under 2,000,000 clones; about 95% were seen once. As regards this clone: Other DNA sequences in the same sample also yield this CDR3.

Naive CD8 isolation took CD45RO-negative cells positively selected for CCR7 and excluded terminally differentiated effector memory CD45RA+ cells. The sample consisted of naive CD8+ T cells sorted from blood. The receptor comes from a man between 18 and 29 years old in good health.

CDR3 residues: CSVATDSYEQYF. CDR3 nucleotide sequence: TGCAGCGTAGCGACAGACTCCTACGAGCAGTACTTC. V usage is TRBV29-1 and J usage is TRBJ2-7; TRBD1 might be the D (5 bases). V was pared by 6 bases and J by 0 bases, with 9 bases between. In germline, CDR1 is SQVTM, CDR2 ANQGSEA. CDR3 length equals 12 residues.